These 20 T cell receptor beta chains originate from one sample sequenced in a study of T cells in women clearing cervical HPV infection. Clones were sequenced by immunoSEQ multiplex PCR, and TCRdb holds only the in-frame ones, with some missing. The data show around 33,000 clones, and the top ten clones hold 3.5%. Sequences were obtained from blood buffy coat. The receptors were gathered from a woman between 18 and 70 years old with a cervical HPV16 infection that either progressed to CIN3+ or cleared (not recorded which).

For this clone: The read comes to an end 3 residues before the CDR3 does, leaving the germline J gene to fill in the end. The V gene is TRBV18, the J gene TRBJ1-2; weak D call: TRBD1 (5 bases). This CDR3 is 13 amino acids long. CDR1 is KGHSH and CDR2 is LQKENI in the germline V gene. The part of the CDR3 DNA that was read is TGTGCCAGCTCACGCTCCGACAGCCGGGGC. Amino acid sequence: CASSRSDSRG. The entire CDR3 reads CASSRSDSRGYTF.

In regard to this clone: Coverage ceases 3 residues before the CDR3 finishes, and the germline J gene fills in the end. The chain uses TRBV19 and TRBJ1-4; TRBD1 matches 7 bases. Germline V gene lookup returns CDR1 LNHDA and CDR2 SQIVND (reference sequence). V shed 7 bases and J 5 bases; nucleotides not matched to a gene: 16. CDR3 length: 17 residues. CDR3 DNA (partial): TGTGCCAGTACCCGCATGAGAGGGGGGACAGCGAATGAAAAA. It encodes CASTRMRGGTANEK. In full, the CDR3 reads CASTRMRGGTANEKLFF.

CDR3 residues: CASRTGSTDTQYF. The sequenced part of the CDR3 DNA is TGTGCCAGCAGGACAGGGAGCACAGATACG. The chain combines TRBV5-4 with TRBJ2-3; 7 bases fit TRBD1. The read falls 3 residues short of the CDR3 end, and the missing part is taken from the germline J gene. V shed 5 bases, J shed 0 bases, and the junction held 0 bases outside the gene matches. CDR3 size: 13 residues. The germline V gene encodes CDR1 SGHNT and CDR2 YYREEE (reference sequence).

Worth noting for this clone: Read data end 3 residues before the CDR3 end; the end is taken from the germline J gene. V is TRBV5-8 and J is TRBJ2-3; the match to TRBD1 covers 9 bases. Germline-derived CDR1 and CDR2 are SGHTS and YDEGEE. This CDR3 has 15 amino acids. V shed 6 bases and J 2 bases; nucleotides not matched to a gene: 7. The CDR3 protein is CASIITGGNTDTQYF. The part of the CDR3 DNA that was read is TGTGCCAGCATCATTACAGGGGGCAACACAGATACG. Full variable domain (remainder filled in from reference TRBV5-8 and TRBJ2-3): EAGVTQSPTHLIKTRGQQATLRCSPISGHTSVYWYQQALGLGLQFLLWYDEGEERNRGNFPPRFSGRQFPNYSSELNVNALELEDSALYLCASIITGGNTDTQYFGPGTRLTVL.

About this clone itself: Read coverage stops 3 residues before the CDR3 terminus; the germline J gene supplies the remainder. The chain links TRBV10-1 to TRBJ2-3; D gene unclear. The V gene lost 4 bases and the J gene lost 2 bases, with 7 bases spanning the gap. Germline CDR1 reads WNHNN; CDR2 reads SYGVQD (reference sequence). There are 13 residues in the CDR3. CDR3 region: CASSAVVTDTQYF. CDR3 bases read: TGCGCCAGCAGTGCGGTAGTCACAGATACG.

Details on this clone: Read data end 3 residues before the CDR3 end; the end is taken from the germline J gene. The J gene is TRBJ2-7, the V gene TRBV19; the D gene is possibly TRBD1 (6 bases). CDR3 length: 14 amino acids. Trimming took 4 bases from V and 2 from J, leaving 12 bases between them. Germline V gene sequence: CDR1 LNHDA, CDR2 SQIVND (reference sequence). CDR3 DNA, as far as it was read: TGTGCCAGTAGTAAGCAAGGGGACACCTACGAG. It encodes CASSKQGDTYE. From start to end, the CDR3 is CASSKQGDTYEQYF. The whole variable domain, remainder taken from reference TRBV19 and TRBJ2-7, is DGGITQSPKYLFRKEGQNVTLSCEQNLNHDAMYWYRQDPGQGLRLIYYSQIVNDFQKGDIAEGYSVSREKKESFPLTVTSAQKNPTAFYLCASSKQGDTYEQYFGPGTRLTVT.

With regard to this clone: The read terminates 3 residues ahead of where the CDR3 ends, so the germline J gene completes it. The chain links TRBV19 to TRBJ1-2; D is ambiguous. The germline V gene has CDR1 LNHDA and CDR2 SQIVND (reference sequence). The CDR3 is 19 residues long. This chain's CDR3 is CASSIRYLAGGLLNNDYTF. The CDR3 bases that were read are TGTGCCAGTAGTATTCGCTATCTAGCGGGAGGCCTTCTCAACAATGAC. The complete variable domain, with remaining parts taken from reference TRBV19 and TRBJ1-2, reads DGGITQSPKYLFRKEGQNVTLSCEQNLNHDAMYWYRQDPGQGLRLIYYSQIVNDFQKGDIAEGYSVSREKKESFPLTVTSAQKNPTAFYLCASSIRYLAGGLLNNDYTFGSGTRLTVV.

On this clone: Read data end 3 residues before the CDR3 end; the end is taken from the germline J gene. The chain combines TRBV19 with TRBJ2-2; 12 bases are shared with TRBD1. The CDR3 covers 16 residues. The V gene's germline CDR1 is LNHDA and CDR2 SQIVND (reference sequence). With 3 bases clipped from V and 4 bases from J, the junction kept 3 bases outside the gene matches. The CDR3 here is CASSMGQGAGTGELFF. The DNA read from the CDR3 is TGTGCCAGTAGTATGGGACAGGGGGCCGGCACCGGGGAG.

Remarks on this clone: The CDR3 extends 3 residues past the end of the read, so its final part is completed from the germline J gene. The chain carries TRBV2 and TRBJ1-5; TRBD1 aligns across 9 bases. There are 13 residues in the CDR3. J gave up 2 bases and V 8 bases, and 1 base lay outside the gene matches. CDR1 SNHLY and CDR2 FYNNEI come from the germline V gene. The covered CDR3 bases are TGTGCCAGCTGGACAGGGGGCAATCAGCCC. This encodes CASWTGGNQP. The whole CDR3 sequence reads CASWTGGNQPQHF.

On this clone: The read is 3 residues too short to cover the CDR3 end, so that end is filled in from the germline J gene. V is TRBV7-9 and J is TRBJ1-5, with D possibly being TRBD1 (5 bases). Trimming stripped 6 bases from V and 3 bases from J, with 12 bases between. There are 14 residues in the CDR3. In germline, CDR1 is SEHNR, CDR2 FQNEAQ (reference sequence). The CDR3 spells CASSQSGDNQPQHF. CDR3 DNA, as far as it was read: TGTGCCAGCAGTCAATCGGGGGACAATCAGCCC.

As to this clone: The read terminates 3 residues ahead of where the CDR3 ends, so the germline J gene completes it. The V and J genes are TRBV5-1 and TRBJ1-1; TRBD1 agrees at 7 bases. The J segment lost 4 bases and the V segment lost 2 bases, leaving 5 bases of the junction unmatched. Germline CDR1 SGHRS, CDR2 YFSETQ. The CDR3 is made up of 14 amino acids. The CDR3 DNA, read in part, is TGCGCCAGCAGCTTTCAGGGGGACGTCACTGAA. Its translation is CASSFQGDVTE. The full CDR3 protein is CASSFQGDVTEAFF.

Notes on this clone: Sequencing ends 3 residues short of the CDR3 end; the germline J gene provides the rest. The chain uses TRBV13 and TRBJ2-7, with 10 positions matching TRBD1. The CDR3 consists of 14 residues. After removal of 6 bases from V and 1 base from J, the junction contained 3 bases not matched to a gene. Germline lookup yields CDR1 PRHDT and CDR2 FYEKMQ (reference sequence). CDR3 region: CASSRDRGSYEQYF. The CDR3 bases that were read are TGTGCCAGCAGTAGGGACAGGGGTTCCTACGAG.

Comment on this clone: Read data end 3 residues before the CDR3 end; the end is taken from the germline J gene. The chain joins TRBV7-6 to TRBJ1-4, with D tentatively TRBD1 (5 bases). The CDR3 totals 16 residues. Germline lookup yields CDR1 SGHVS and CDR2 FNYEAQ. V was pared by 5 bases and J by 4 bases, with 17 bases between. The CDR3 protein is CASSPMSGGNNEKLFF. The CDR3 DNA, read in part, is TGTGCCAGCAGCCCCATGAGTGGGGGGAATAATGAAAAA.

The sequenced CDR3 bases are TGTGCCAGCAGCTCCCAATGGACAGGGCGAGAGACC. Amino acids: CASSSQWTGRET. The CDR3 in its entirety is CASSSQWTGRETQYF. This chain joins TRBV5-4 and TRBJ2-5; TRBD1 matches 8 bases. The read ends 3 residues shy of where the CDR3 ends; the end is completed using the germline J gene. V was pared by 3 bases and J by 4 bases, with 8 bases of the junction left unmatched. Germline V lookup: CDR1 SGHNT, CDR2 YYREEE (reference sequence). The CDR3 totals 15 residues.

On this clone: The read stops 3 residues short of the end of the CDR3; the missing end is completed from the germline J gene. The rearrangement joins TRBV30 to TRBJ1-3; the D is unclear. Looked up from germline, CDR1 is GTSNPN and CDR2 is SVGIG (reference sequence). The CDR3 has 14 amino acids. V lost 0 bases, J lost 1 base, and 7 bases lay in between. The DNA read from the CDR3 is TGTGCCTGGAGTGTACTTCGGTCTGGAAACACC. Protein sequence: CAWSVLRSGNT. The CDR3 as a whole reads CAWSVLRSGNTIYF. Full variable domain (outside the CDR3, taken from reference TRBV30 and TRBJ1-3): SQTIHQWPATLVQPVGSPLSLECTVEGTSNPNLYWYRQAAGRGLQLLFYSVGIGQISSEVPQNLSASRPQDRQFILSSKKLLLSDSGFYLCAWSVLRSGNTIYFGEGSWLTVV.

In regard to this clone: The read ends 3 residues before the CDR3 terminus; that terminus is restored from the germline J gene. V usage is TRBV11-3 and J usage is TRBJ1-1; D remains ambiguous. The CDR3 extends over 13 amino acids. The germline CDR1 and CDR2 sequences are SGHNT and YENEEA. V lost 1 base and J 1 base, leaving 4 bases between the germline ends. The CDR3 loop reads CASSLGRNTEAFF. CDR3 DNA, as far as it was read: TGTGCCAGCAGCTTAGGTAGGAACACTGAA.

About this clone: The missing CDR3 end, 3 residues past where the read stops, is filled in from the germline J gene. The chain has TRBV7-6 and TRBJ2-1, with TRBD2 identical over 8 bases. Trimming took 5 bases from V and 9 from J; bases not matched to a gene: 9. The V gene's germline CDR1 is SGHVS and CDR2 FNYEAQ. The CDR3 runs 14 residues. Incomplete CDR3 DNA: TGTGCCAGCAGCCTGGGACTAGTGACTGGTGAG. Translated, it gives CASSLGLVTGE. The whole CDR3 is CASSLGLVTGEQFF.

Of note for this clone: The read stops 3 residues short of the end of the CDR3; the missing end is completed from the germline J gene. The chain couples TRBV20-1 to TRBJ1-1, with D possibly matching TRBD1 (5 bases). The CDR3 runs 14 residues. Germline V gives CDR1 DFQATT, CDR2 SNEGSKA (reference sequence). V dropped 3 bases and J dropped 3 bases, with 14 bases sitting between them. The covered CDR3 bases are TGCAGTGCTAGGCCGCCAGGGTCTGACACTGAA. Protein product: CSARPPGSDTE. The whole CDR3 protein reads CSARPPGSDTEAFF.

To note about this clone: The read terminates 3 residues ahead of where the CDR3 ends, so the germline J gene completes it. V usage is TRBV20-1 and J usage is TRBJ1-1; 8 nucleotides agree with TRBD1. The CDR3 spans 14 residues. V trimming: 4 bases; J trimming: 4 bases; junction bases outside the gene matches: 8. Germline assignment: CDR1 DFQATT and CDR2 SNEGSKA (reference sequence). Incomplete CDR3 DNA: TGCAGTGCTACCCAGGGGGCGCAAGGCACTGAA. Its protein is CSATQGAQGTE. Given in full, the CDR3 is CSATQGAQGTEAFF.

Comment on this clone: The read finishes 3 residues shy of the CDR3 end, and the germline J gene is used to complete it. V is TRBV20-1 and J is TRBJ1-1, with 7 bases aligning to TRBD1. This CDR3 spans 13 amino acids. CDR1 and CDR2 from the germline V gene are DFQATT and SNEGSKA (reference sequence). CDR3 protein: CSARGGDRVGAFF. The covered CDR3 bases are TGCAGTGCTAGAGGGGGTGACAGGGTAGGG.